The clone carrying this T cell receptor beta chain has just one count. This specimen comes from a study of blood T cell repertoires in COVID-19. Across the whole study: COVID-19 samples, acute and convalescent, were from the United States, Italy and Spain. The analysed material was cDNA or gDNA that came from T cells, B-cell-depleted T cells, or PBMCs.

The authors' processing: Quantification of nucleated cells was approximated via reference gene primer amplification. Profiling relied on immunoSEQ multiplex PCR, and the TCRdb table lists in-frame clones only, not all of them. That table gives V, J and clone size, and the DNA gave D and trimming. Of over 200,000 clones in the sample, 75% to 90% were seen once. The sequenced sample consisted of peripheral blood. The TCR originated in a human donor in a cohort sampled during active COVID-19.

CDR3 coding DNA: TGTGCCAGCAGCTTGGAGGGACAGGCCCACGAGCAGTACTTC. Protein: CASSLEGQAHEQYF. The chain couples TRBV5-5 to TRBJ2-7, with 8 nucleotides matching TRBD1. Germline values: CDR1 SGHKS, CDR2 YYEKEE (reference sequence). V shed 0 bases, J shed 5 bases, and the junction held 4 bases outside the gene matches. The CDR3 is 14 residues long.